This T cell receptor beta chain emerged from a study of blood T cell repertoires in COVID-19 (dated by TCRdb to 2020 to 2021). Regarding the study in general: The collaborator samples originated in the United States, Italy and Spain and spanned the acute and convalescent phases of COVID-19. The material from the prospective study consisted of cDNA or gDNA derived from T cells, B-cell-depleted T cells, or PBMCs. Deeply sampled blood TCRbeta repertoires from subjects exposed to, actively infected with, or recovered from COVID-19 were included in the dataset. A freely available public database, intended as a resource for researchers studying the immune response to SARS-CoV-2, is where the repertoires were released. Samples came from the ongoing ImmuneRACE study (first 160 participants) plus 1,254 subjects from 6 global collaborators. Nearly every sample came with metadata listing a de-identified subject ID, COVID-19 status, age in years and sex. Where available, HLA class I and class II types were obtained from metadata supplied by the sample provider rather than from assay-based typing. Paper-wide results and their limitations: The amount of clinical and demographic metadata varied by source and participant and was provided uncurated.

The immunoSEQ Assay, a bias-controlled multiplex PCR, was used to amplify TCRbeta CDR3 regions from genomic DNA. Per the source publication's procedure: Nucleated cell counts per sample were estimated from amplification of reference gene primers within the assay. To quantify the absolute abundance of each unique TCRbeta CDR3 rearrangement, sequence reads were collapsed and filtered. For each sample, productive Simpson clonality was calculated as the square root of Simpson's diversity index across productive rearrangements. TCRdb stores this immuneACCESS table with in-frame sequences only. Part of the clones is absent; in the studies checked, under half of the shortfall reflects unresolved V genes, and no reason is known for the rest. D and trimming were read from the DNA, whereas the V and J calls and clone size are those reported in that table. This sample has a few hundred thousand clones in its table, and 85% of those were observed once. Roughly 3.9% of the sample lies in the top ten.

Remarks on this clone: Its antigen is not yet known. Base-call qualities are not available, and no considerably larger clone is one nucleotide away.

Looking up the germline V gene (reference sequence) yields CDR1 LNHDA and CDR2 SQIVND. Trimming leaves V shorter by 5 bases and J shorter by 4 bases, with the junction holding 2 bases beyond the gene matches. The CDR3 numbers 13 residues from cysteine through phenylalanine. Only the CDR3 portion is preserved as DNA: 39 bases, with reading frame beginning at the first base. Collaborating institutions collected whole blood in K2EDTA tubes following their own protocols. For TCRbeta analysis, collaborators shipped samples as frozen whole blood, isolated PBMCs, or DNA extracted from either of those sample types.

Sequencing input: peripheral blood. The sequence was obtained from a woman between 18 and 29 years old with acute or convalescent COVID-19. The rearranged segments are TRBV19 and TRBJ1-2, and TRBD1 aligns with 9 junction nucleotides. The CDR3 is CASSWDRAYGYTF. The nucleotides read TGTGCCAGTAGTTGGGACAGGGCCTATGGCTACACCTTC.